The sequence of this TCR beta chain was determined in a study of shared clonotypes between healthy human individuals. V gave up 5 bases and J gave up 6 bases; unmatched junction bases: 10. The CDR3 is made up of 14 amino acids. CDR1 and CDR2 (germline): MNHEY, SMNVEV (reference sequence). Selected positively for CCR7 and CD45RO-negative, naive CD8 cells excluded terminally differentiated effector memory CD45RA+ cells. Clones were read by immunoSEQ multiplex PCR, and TCRdb kept only the in-frame ones, dropping some. The data hold more than 2 million clones, with approximately 94% observed a single time.

Sequencing was carried out using naive CD8+ T cells sorted from blood. The J gene is TRBJ2-7, the V gene TRBV27; 7 bases agree with TRBD1. The source is a man between 18 and 35 years old in good health. As DNA, the CDR3 is TGTGCCAGCAGTCCCGGGACAGTACCTTCCGAGCAGTACTTC. Translation gives CASSPGTVPSEQYF.